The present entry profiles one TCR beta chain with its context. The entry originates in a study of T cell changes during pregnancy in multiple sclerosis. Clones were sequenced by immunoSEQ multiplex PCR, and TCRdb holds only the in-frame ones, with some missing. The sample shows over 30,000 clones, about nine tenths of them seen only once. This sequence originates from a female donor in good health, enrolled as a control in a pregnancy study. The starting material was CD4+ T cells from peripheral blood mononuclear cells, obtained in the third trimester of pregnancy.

The chain's CDR3 is CASSRLAGGPSEQYF. The CDR3 nucleotides are TGTGCCAGCAGCCGACTAGCGGGAGGGCCATCCGAGCAGTACTTC. The chain combines TRBV6-5 with TRBJ2-7, with TRBD2 matching over 14 bases. CDR3 length equals 15 residues. Germline V CDR1 and CDR2: MNHEY, SVGAGI. V shed 6 bases and J 6 bases; nucleotides not matched to a gene: 7.